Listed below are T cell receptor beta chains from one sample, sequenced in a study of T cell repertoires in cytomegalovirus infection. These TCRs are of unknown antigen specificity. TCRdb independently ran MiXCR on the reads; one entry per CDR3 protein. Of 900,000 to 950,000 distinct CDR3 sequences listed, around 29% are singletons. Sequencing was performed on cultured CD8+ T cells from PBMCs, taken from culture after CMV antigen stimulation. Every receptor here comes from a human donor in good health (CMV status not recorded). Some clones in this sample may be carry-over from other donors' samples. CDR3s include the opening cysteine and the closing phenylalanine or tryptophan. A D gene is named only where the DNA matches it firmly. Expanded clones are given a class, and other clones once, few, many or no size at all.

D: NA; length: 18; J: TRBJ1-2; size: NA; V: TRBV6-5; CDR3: CASSYSIRDRTANYGYTF; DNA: TGTGCCAGCAGTTACTCGATCCGAGATAGGACAGCTAACTATGGCTACACCTTC
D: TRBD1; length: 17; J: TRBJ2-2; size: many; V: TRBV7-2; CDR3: CASSVVVRTGFAGELFF; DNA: TGTGCCAGCAGCGTAGTTGTACGGACAGGGTTCGCCGGGGAGCTGTTTTTT
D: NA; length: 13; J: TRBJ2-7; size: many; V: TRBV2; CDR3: CASSEGFSYEQYF; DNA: TGTGCCAGCAGTGAAGGGTTCTCCTACGAGCAGTACTTC
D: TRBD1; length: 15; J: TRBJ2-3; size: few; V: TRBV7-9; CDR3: CASSNRGRSTDTQYF; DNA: TGTGCCAGCAGTAACAGGGGGCGGAGCACAGATACGCAGTATTTT
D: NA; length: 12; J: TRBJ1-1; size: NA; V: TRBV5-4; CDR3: CASEGGPTEAFF; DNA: TGTGCCAGTGAGGGGGGACCCACTGAAGCTTTCTTT
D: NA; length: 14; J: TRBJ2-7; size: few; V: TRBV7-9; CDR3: CASSASRGDYEQYF; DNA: TGTGCCAGCAGCGCTTCTAGGGGAGACTACGAGCAGTACTTC
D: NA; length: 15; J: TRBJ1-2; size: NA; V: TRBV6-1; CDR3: CASSDFSQGLDGYTF; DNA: TGTGCCAGCAGTGATTTTTCGCAGGGTCTAGATGGCTACACCTTC
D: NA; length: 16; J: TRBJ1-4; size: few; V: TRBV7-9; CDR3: CASSPGLRTGGGKLFF; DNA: TGTGCCAGCAGCCCTGGGTTGAGGACCGGAGGCGGAAAACTGTTTTTT
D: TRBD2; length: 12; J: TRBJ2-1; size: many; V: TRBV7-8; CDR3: CASSFVGGEQFF; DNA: TGTGCCAGCAGCTTCGTCGGGGGGGAGCAGTTCTTC
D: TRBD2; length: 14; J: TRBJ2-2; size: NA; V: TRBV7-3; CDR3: CASKPSGGAGELFF; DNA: TGTGCCTCCAAACCCAGCGGGGGGGCCGGGGAGCTGTTTTTT
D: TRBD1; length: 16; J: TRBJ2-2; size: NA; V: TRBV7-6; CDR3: CASSPRTGLNTGELFF; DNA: TGTGCCAGCAGCCCGCGGACAGGGCTGAACACCGGGGAGCTGTTTTTT
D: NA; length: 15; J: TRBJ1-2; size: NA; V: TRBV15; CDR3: CATSRGQFRNYGYTF; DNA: TGTGCCACCAGCAGAGGACAGTTTCGTAACTATGGCTACACCTTC
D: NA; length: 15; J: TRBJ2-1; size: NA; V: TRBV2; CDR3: CASSPRGAADDEQFF; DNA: TGTGCCAGCAGTCCCCGGGGGGCAGCTGACGATGAGCAGTTCTTC
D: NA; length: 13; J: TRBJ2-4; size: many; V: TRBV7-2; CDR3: CASSLERLNIQYF; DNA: TGTGCCAGCAGCTTAGAGAGACTAAACATTCAGTACTTC
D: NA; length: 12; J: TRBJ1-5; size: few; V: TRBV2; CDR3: CASKRGNQPQHF; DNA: TGTGCCAGCAAGAGGGGGAATCAGCCCCAGCATTTT
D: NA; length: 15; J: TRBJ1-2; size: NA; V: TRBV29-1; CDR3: CSVDEGDLEPPGYTF; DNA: TGCAGCGTTGACGAGGGAGATCTTGAACCTCCGGGCTACACCTTC
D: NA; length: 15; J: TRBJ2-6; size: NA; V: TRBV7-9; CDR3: CASSQTGYGANVLTF; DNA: TGTGCCAGCAGTCAAACAGGGTACGGGGCCAACGTCCTGACTTTC
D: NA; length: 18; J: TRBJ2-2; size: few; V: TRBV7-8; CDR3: CASSLAEGTPTDTGELFF; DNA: TGTGCCAGCAGCTTAGCGGAGGGGACTCCCACCGACACCGGGGAGCTGTTTTTT
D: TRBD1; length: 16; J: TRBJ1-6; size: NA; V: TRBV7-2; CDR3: CASSFFAGGPNSPLHF; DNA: TGTGCCAGCAGCTTTTTTGCAGGGGGCCCTAATTCACCCCTCCACTTT
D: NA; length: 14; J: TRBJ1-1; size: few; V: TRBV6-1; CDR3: CASSREGPNTEAFF; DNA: TGTGCCAGCTCACGGGAGGGACCGAACACTGAAGCTTTCTTT
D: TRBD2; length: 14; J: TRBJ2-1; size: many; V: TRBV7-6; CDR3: CASSYRDRGDEQFF; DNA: TGTGCCAGCAGCTACCGGGATCGGGGGGATGAGCAGTTCTTC
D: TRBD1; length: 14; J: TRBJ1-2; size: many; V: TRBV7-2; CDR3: CASLRAGTGPGYTF; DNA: TGTGCCAGCTTACGCGCCGGGACAGGGCCCGGCTACACCTTC
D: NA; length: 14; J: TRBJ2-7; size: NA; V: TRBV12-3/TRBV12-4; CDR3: CASSLGFGYYEQYF; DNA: TGTGCCAGCAGTTTAGGATTCGGATACTACGAGCAGTACTTC
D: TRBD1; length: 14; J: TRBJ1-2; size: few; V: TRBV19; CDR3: CASSPGQGFSGYTF; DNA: TGTGCCAGTAGCCCGGGACAGGGTTTTTCTGGCTACACCTTC
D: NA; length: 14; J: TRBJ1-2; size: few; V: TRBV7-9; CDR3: CASSGRGEHYGYTF; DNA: TGTGCCAGCAGCGGACGGGGGGAGCACTATGGCTACACCTTC
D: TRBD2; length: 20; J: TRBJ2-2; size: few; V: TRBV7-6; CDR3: CASSLYHSGGRTLNTGELFF; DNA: TGTGCCAGCAGCTTGTACCACAGCGGGGGCCGAACCTTGAACACCGGGGAGCTGTTTTTT
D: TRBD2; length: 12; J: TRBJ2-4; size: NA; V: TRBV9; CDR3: CASSGGGNIQYF; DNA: TGTGCCAGCAGCGGGGGGGGAAACATTCAGTACTTC
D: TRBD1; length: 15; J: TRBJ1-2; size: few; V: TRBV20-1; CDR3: CSARATGVGYYGYTF; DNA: TGCAGTGCTAGAGCCACAGGGGTGGGGTACTATGGCTACACCTTC
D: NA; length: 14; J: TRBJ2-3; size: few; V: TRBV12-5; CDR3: CASGPSSTTDTQYF; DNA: TGTGCTAGTGGTCCTAGTAGCACCACAGATACGCAGTATTTT
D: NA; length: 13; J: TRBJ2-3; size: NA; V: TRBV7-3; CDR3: CASSSDGTDTQYF; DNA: TGTGCCAGCAGCTCGGACGGCACAGATACGCAGTATTTT
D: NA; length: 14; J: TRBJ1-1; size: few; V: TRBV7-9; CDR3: CASSFPGAGTEAFF; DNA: TGTGCCAGCAGCTTCCCGGGGGCTGGCACTGAAGCTTTCTTT
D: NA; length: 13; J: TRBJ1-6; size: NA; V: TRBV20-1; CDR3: CSAREMTGFTLHF; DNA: TGCAGTGCTAGAGAGATGACGGGATTCACCCTCCACTTT
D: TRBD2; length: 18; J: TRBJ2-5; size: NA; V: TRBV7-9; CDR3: CASSLVPSGFRRGETQYF; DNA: TGTGCCAGCAGCTTAGTGCCTAGCGGGTTTCGACGAGGAGAGACCCAGTACTTC